One sample yielded the 24 T cell receptor beta chains listed below, sequenced in a study of CXCR3-negative and CXCR3-positive naive CD8 T cells. Each TRB cDNA library was prepared by 5' RACE (with UMI labels). Each CDR3 protein gets one entry in TCRdb, which reprocessed the 5' RACE reads and gives no DNA. The table lists over 70,000 distinct CDR3 sequences. No cognate antigen is known for these TCRs. Study findings and constraints: Greater hydrophobicity was found in TRB CDR3s of CXCR3-positive naive cells than of CXCR3-negative naive cells.

Material: naive CXCR3+ CD8+ T cells from blood. Subset reported: CD45RO-CCR7+CD27+CD95- naive CD8+ T cells expressing CXCR3 (TNR3+). Receptors originate from a human donor in good health. Some clones in this sample may be carry-over from other donors' samples.

J is TRBJ2-7 and V is TRBV28; TCRdb calls TRBD1, which cannot be checked without DNA. The CDR3 is 14 residues long. Looked up from germline, CDR1 is MDHEN and CDR2 is SYDVKM. CDR3: CASSTDGQAYEQYF.

V gene TRBV7-9 combines with J gene TRBJ1-1; TCRdb gives TRBD1 as the D gene, but with no DNA this cannot be confirmed. CDR3 size: 14 residues. Germline V CDR1 and CDR2: SEHNR, FQNEAQ (reference sequence). The CDR3 protein is CASRPTGGPTEAFF.

The V gene is TRBV12-3 or TRBV12-4, the J gene TRBJ1-5. This CDR3 contains 12 residues. The CDR3 region is CASSGSNQPQHF.

V usage is TRBV20-1 and J usage is TRBJ1-1. CDR3 size: 12 residues. Germline CDR1 and CDR2: DFQATT and SNEGSKA (reference sequence). The CDR3 loop is CSARLRDTEAFF.

The chain combines TRBV20-1 with TRBJ2-7; without DNA, the TCRdb call of TRBD1 cannot be checked. Per germline, CDR1 DFQATT and CDR2 SNEGSKA (reference sequence). The CDR3 length is 14 residues. This CDR3 reads CSARSRDRAYEQYF.

The chain couples TRBV4-3 to TRBJ2-7; no DNA is available, so the TRBD2 call from TCRdb remains unchecked. This CDR3 contains 15 residues. Looked up from germline, CDR1 is LGHNA and CDR2 is YSLEER. The CDR3 protein is CASSQVAGLGYEQYF.

The V and J genes are TRBV28 and TRBJ2-7; TCRdb proposes TRBD1, but this gene call is untestable without DNA. Germline-derived CDR1 and CDR2 are MDHEN and SYDVKM. The length of the CDR3 is 15 residues. The CDR3 protein is CASSAYGGETYEQYF.

The rearrangement uses TRBV5-1 and TRBJ2-3; absent DNA, TCRdb's TRBD1 call cannot be checked. This CDR3 has 14 amino acids. Looked up from germline, CDR1 is SGHRS and CDR2 is YFSETQ. The CDR3 sequence is CASSLGQGQDTQYF. The full variable domain, in which reference TRBV5-1 and TRBJ2-3 provide the parts outside the CDR3, is KAGVTQTPRYLIKTRGQQVTLSCSPISGHRSVSWYQQTPGQGLQFLFEYFSETQRNKGNFPGRFSGRQFSNSRSEMNVSTLELGDSALYLCASSLGQGQDTQYFGPGTRLTVL.

The rearrangement uses TRBV15 and TRBJ1-1; TCRdb indicates TRBD1, and absent DNA this call remains unverified. The V gene's germline CDR1 is LNHNV and CDR2 YYDKDF (reference sequence). The length of the CDR3 is 15 residues. Here the CDR3 reads CATSRDRGRNTEAFF. The full variable domain, in which reference TRBV15 and TRBJ1-1 provide the parts outside the CDR3, is DAMVIQNPRYQVTQFGKPVTLSCSQTLNHNVMYWYQQKSSQAPKLLFHYYDKDFNNEADTPDNFQSRRPNTSFCFLDIRSPGLGDTAMYLCATSRDRGRNTEAFFGQGTRLTVV.

The chain has TRBV29-1 and TRBJ2-1; TCRdb designates TRBD1, a call that cannot be tested without DNA. The CDR3 spans 14 residues. Germline loops: CDR1 SQVTM, CDR2 ANQGSEA. CDR3 region: CSVADTYFYNEQFF.

V is TRBV29-1 and J is TRBJ1-1; lacking DNA, the TRBD1 call made by TCRdb goes unchecked. CDR1 is SQVTM and CDR2 is ANQGSEA in the germline V gene. The CDR3 is made up of 15 amino acids. The CDR3 here is CSVLRTGSRLTEAFF.

The chain combines TRBV28 with TRBJ2-7; without DNA, the TCRdb call of TRBD2 cannot be checked. CDR1 is MDHEN, CDR2 SYDVKM, per germline. This CDR3 has 15 amino acids. The CDR3 spells CASSTPRPRWNEQYF.

This chain connects TRBV12-3 or TRBV12-4 to TRBJ1-2; TCRdb indicates TRBD1, and absent DNA this call remains unverified. The CDR3 extends over 14 amino acids. The CDR3 spells CASSLATGAYGYTF.

CDR3 region: CSGGEDYGYTF. The chain employs TRBV29-1 and TRBJ1-2. The CDR3 length is 11 residues. Germline assignment: CDR1 SQVTM and CDR2 ANQGSEA.

The chain's CDR3 is CASSTWEALEETQYF. The chain has TRBV28 and TRBJ2-5; TCRdb gives TRBD2 as the D gene, but with no DNA this cannot be confirmed. Germline V gene data show CDR1 as MDHEN and CDR2 as SYDVKM. The CDR3 is 15 amino acids.

The chain is built from TRBV28 and TRBJ2-3; TCRdb's D gene call, TRBD1, goes unchecked for lack of DNA. CDR1 and CDR2 from the germline V gene are MDHEN and SYDVKM. The CDR3 contains 13 residues. The CDR3 reads CASSVFPGDTQYF.

The chain combines TRBV29-1 with TRBJ2-7; the D call of TRBD2 rests on TCRdb alone, since no DNA is present to check it. The CDR3 has 14 residues. The germline CDR1 and CDR2 sequences are SQVTM and ANQGSEA. This chain's CDR3 is CSVAFGSDSYEQYF.

This clonotype is labeled medium-sized based on frequency. The V call is TRBV14, the J call TRBJ1-2. This CDR3 spans 11 amino acids. Germline CDR1 SGHDN, CDR2 FVKESK. This CDR3 reads CASSQSYGYTF.

The chain is built from TRBV5-1 and TRBJ1-2; TCRdb proposes TRBD1, but this gene call is untestable without DNA. CDR1 is SGHRS and CDR2 is YFSETQ in the germline V gene. The CDR3 has 15 amino acids. CDR3 region: CASSLAVDGVRDYTF.

This chain uses TRBV14 with TRBJ2-1; the D call from TCRdb, TRBD1, cannot be confirmed without DNA. Germline V gene data show CDR1 as SGHDN and CDR2 as FVKESK. The CDR3 contains 14 residues. The CDR3 loop is CASSQDEWGGEQLF.

J is TRBJ1-2 and V is TRBV29-1; TCRdb gives TRBD1 as the D gene, but with no DNA this cannot be confirmed. This CDR3 comprises 14 residues. Germline V gene data show CDR1 as SQVTM and CDR2 as ANQGSEA. The CDR3 here is CSVEGGRVHYGYTF.

The J gene is TRBJ2-7, the V gene TRBV29-1; the D gene TCRdb calls, TRBD1, cannot be checked with no DNA. CDR1 is SQVTM, CDR2 ANQGSEA, per germline. The CDR3 runs to 12 residues. CDR3 in amino acids: CSVREGGYEQYF.

The rearrangement joins TRBV28 to TRBJ1-1; with no DNA, the TCRdb D assignment of TRBD1 cannot be verified. This CDR3 contains 17 residues. In germline, CDR1 is MDHEN, CDR2 SYDVKM. Here the CDR3 reads CASSSLYDSDMNTEAFF.

This sequence joins TRBV27 and TRBJ2-3. Germline V gene data show CDR1 as MNHEY and CDR2 as SMNVEV (reference sequence). CDR3 length: 11 residues. CDR3 in amino acids: CASTLTDTQYF.